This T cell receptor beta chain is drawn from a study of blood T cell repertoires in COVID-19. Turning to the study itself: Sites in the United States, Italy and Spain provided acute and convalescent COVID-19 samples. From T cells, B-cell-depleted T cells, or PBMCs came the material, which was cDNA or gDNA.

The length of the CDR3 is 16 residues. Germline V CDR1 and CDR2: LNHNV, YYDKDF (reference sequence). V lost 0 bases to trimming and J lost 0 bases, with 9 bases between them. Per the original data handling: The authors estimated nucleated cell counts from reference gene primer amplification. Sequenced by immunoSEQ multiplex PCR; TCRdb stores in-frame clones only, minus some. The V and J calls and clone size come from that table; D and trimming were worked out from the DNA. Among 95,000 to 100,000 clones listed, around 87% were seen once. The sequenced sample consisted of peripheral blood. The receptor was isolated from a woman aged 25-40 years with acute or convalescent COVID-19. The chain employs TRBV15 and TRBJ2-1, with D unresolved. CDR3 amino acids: CATSRDPPSSYNEQFF. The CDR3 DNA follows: TGTGCCACCAGCAGAGACCCTCCCAGCTCCTACAATGAGCAGTTCTTC.